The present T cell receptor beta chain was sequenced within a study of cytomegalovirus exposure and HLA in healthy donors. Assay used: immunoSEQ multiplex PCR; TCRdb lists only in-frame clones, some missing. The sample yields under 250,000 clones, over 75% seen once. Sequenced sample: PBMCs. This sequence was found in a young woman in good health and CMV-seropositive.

This chain's CDR3 is CSVLGERGFDTQYF. CDR3 bases: TGCAGCGTTTTAGGAGAGCGGGGGTTCGATACGCAGTATTTT. The chain links TRBV29-1 to TRBJ2-3; 8 bases agree with TRBD2. The germline V gene encodes CDR1 SQVTM and CDR2 ANQGSEA. V was clipped by 5 bases and J by 6 bases; unmatched bases: 10. The CDR3 has 14 amino acids.